The T cell receptor (beta chain) under discussion was sequenced for a study of T cell repertoires in cytomegalovirus infection. A single record per CDR3 protein comes from TCRdb applying MiXCR to the reads. The data show over 150,000 distinct CDR3 sequences, about a sixth seen once. This clonotype was recorded a few times. This clonotype originated in a human donor in good health (CMV status not recorded). Some clones in this sample may be carry-over from other donors' samples. The sample comprised CD8+ T cells from PBMCs.

The CDR3 reads CASSPRTGEARIRNTIYF. CDR3 bases: TGTGCCAGCAGCCCCCGGACAGGAGAGGCACGCATTAGAAACACCATATATTTT. The V call is TRBV7-9, the J call TRBJ1-3, with 7 positions matching TRBD1. The junction had 18 bases not matched to a gene; V was cut back by 5 bases and J by 5 bases. This CDR3 region has 18 residues. Germline lookup yields CDR1 SEHNR and CDR2 FQNEAQ (reference sequence).